Given below is one T cell receptor (beta chain) in context. This sample is drawn from a study of shared clonotypes between healthy human individuals. TCRdb's table, derived via immunoSEQ multiplex PCR, lists solely in-frame clones and lacks some. The sample has roughly 2.4 million clones, approximately 95% seen once. This CDR3 spans 16 amino acids. The germline V gene has CDR1 LNHDA and CDR2 SQIVND (reference sequence). The J segment lost 4 bases and the V segment lost 4 bases, leaving 11 bases of the junction unmatched. The material sequenced was naive CD4+ T cells sorted from blood. This sample's subset: CD45RA+ positively selected. The source is a man younger than 35 in good health. V and J are TRBV19 and TRBJ1-1, with TRBD1 matching 8 bases. DNA of the CDR3: TGTGCCAGTAGTACCCGGACAGGGTGGTCGGGCACTGAAGCTTTCTTT. It translates to CASSTRTGWSGTEAFF.